Listed here is a single T cell receptor (beta chain). As yet, its antigen is unknown. This sample is part of a study of cytomegalovirus exposure and HLA in healthy donors. Overall study results and limits: A later analysis found that most CMV-associated TCR beta chains appeared HLA-restricted. Earlier analysis found most TCR beta V segments productive about 90% or about 30% of the time.

J lost 3 bases, V lost 4 bases, and 10 bases had no gene match. The V gene's germline CDR1 is SGHRS and CDR2 YFSETQ. The CDR3 loop spans 15 amino acids. Both 60 Vbeta primers and 13 Jbeta primers went into the PCR. Per the original methods: As a later analysis found, there were tens of millions of unique TCR beta chains, of which some 9.9 million were shared. Sequencing was performed with immunoSEQ multiplex PCR; in TCRdb, only in-frame clones are kept and a portion is missing. D and trimming were read from the DNA, whereas the V and J calls and clone size are those reported in that table. The repertoire includes fewer than 200,000 clones, about four fifths of them detected once, and less than 15% sits in the top ten.

This chain uses TRBV5-1 with TRBJ2-7; 7 bases are a match to TRBD2. This clonotype was obtained from a woman between 45 and 65 years old in good health and CMV-seronegative. Material for sequencing was PBMCs. CDR3 sequence (DNA): TGCGCCAGCAGCCCCGATCTAGCGGCAAACTACGAGCAGTACTTC. This codes for CASSPDLAANYEQYF.